These T cell receptor beta chains were read from a single sample in a study of blood T cell repertoires in COVID-19. Sequencing used immunoSEQ multiplex PCR; TCRdb keeps in-frame clones, though not all of them. This table holds 200,000 to 300,000 clones, roughly 79% found once. Source material: peripheral blood. Source of these receptors: an elderly woman with COVID-19, enrolled during active disease. The CDR3 runs from the conserved cysteine through the conserved F or W. The order of the fields is clone size, V gene, D gene, J gene, CDR3 protein, CDR3 DNA. D genes are given only for firm matches. Only part of the rows carry a size: once, few, many, or a class if the clone is expanded.

>NA|TRBV4-2|NA|TRBJ2-2
CASSQETGIGELFF
TGTGCCAGCAGCCAAGAAACCGGGATCGGGGAGCTGTTTTTT
>NA|TRBV4-1|TRBD2|TRBJ2-3
CASSQSGTSGRTDTQYF
TGCGCCAGCAGCCAGTCCGGGACTAGCGGACGCACAGATACGCAGTATTTT
>few|TRBV4-1|NA|TRBJ1-2
CASSQASLVYNYGYTF
TGCGCCAGCAGCCAAGCATCTCTGGTCTATAACTATGGCTACACCTTC
>NA|TRBV3-1/TRBV3-2|TRBD2|TRBJ2-1
CASSLPSGRLNEQFF
TGTGCCAGCAGCCTTCCTAGCGGGAGATTGAATGAGCAGTTCTTC
>NA|TRBV27|TRBD1|TRBJ1-2
CASSPYMDRGLSGSYGYTF
TGTGCCAGCAGTCCTTATATGGACAGGGGGCTCTCGGGCAGCTATGGCTACACCTTC
>once|TRBV5-1|NA|TRBJ1-6
CASSLARGRGNSPLHF
TGCGCCAGCAGCTTGGCACGGGGGAGGGGCAATTCACCCCTCCACTTT
>NA|TRBV7-9|TRBD1|TRBJ1-3
CASSSRQGMNTIYF
TGTGCCAGCAGCTCCCGACAGGGAATGAACACCATATATTTT
>NA|TRBV6-2/TRBV6-3|NA|TRBJ2-7
CASSYYPQGSRGYEQYF
TGTGCCAGCAGTTACTATCCACAGGGCAGCCGTGGCTACGAGCAGTACTTC
>NA|TRBV7-9|NA|TRBJ2-3
CASSPSGRSSDTQYF
TGTGCCAGCAGCCCTTCGGGAAGGTCGTCAGATACGCAGTATTTT
>NA|TRBV29-1|NA|TRBJ1-1
CSGGETEAFF
TGCAGCGGGGGAGAGACTGAAGCTTTCTTT
>NA|TRBV28|NA|TRBJ2-3
CASSLGRRADTQYF
TGTGCCAGCAGCCTCGGCAGGCGGGCAGATACGCAGTATTTT
>NA|TRBV6-5|NA|TRBJ2-7
CASRPQGLGEQYF
TGTGCCAGCAGGCCCCAGGGGTTGGGGGAGCAGTACTTC
>NA|TRBV6-5|NA|TRBJ1-6
CASGRENSPLHF
TGTGCCAGCGGCAGGGAAAATTCACCCCTCCACTTT
>NA|TRBV5-1|TRBD1|TRBJ1-2
CASSLLRQGGIDGYTF
TGCGCCAGCAGCTTGCTCCGACAGGGGGGCATCGATGGCTACACCTTC
>NA|TRBV3-1/TRBV3-2|TRBD1|TRBJ1-2
CASTPRGTGAYGYTF
TGTGCCAGCACCCCAAGGGGGACAGGGGCCTATGGCTACACCTTC
>once|TRBV6-5|NA|TRBJ1-4
CASSYSPTENEKLFF
TGTGCCAGCAGTTACTCGCCGACGGAGAATGAAAAACTGTTTTTT
>NA|TRBV28|NA|TRBJ1-2
CASRTTPGTRRAHYGYTF
TGTGCCAGCAGGACAACACCGGGAACACGTAGGGCCCACTATGGCTACACCTTC
>NA|TRBV13|NA|TRBJ1-2
CASRKTGSPNYGYTF
TGTGCCAGCAGAAAAACAGGGAGCCCTAACTATGGCTACACCTTC
>NA|TRBV2|NA|TRBJ2-7
CASTPGSVSYEQYF
TGTGCCAGCACCCCCGGGAGCGTCTCCTACGAGCAGTACTTC
>NA|TRBV19|NA|TRBJ2-7
CASRTTGLPSYEQYF
TGTGCCAGTAGGACAACCGGTCTCCCGTCCTACGAGCAGTACTTC
>NA|TRBV7-3|NA|TRBJ2-1
CASSLTFYNEQFF
TGTGCCAGCAGCTTGACTTTCTACAATGAGCAGTTCTTC
>few|TRBV6-5|NA|TRBJ2-2
CASKRDTGELFF
TGTGCCAGCAAGCGAGACACCGGGGAGCTGTTTTTT
>NA|TRBV29-1|TRBD1|TRBJ1-1
CSVDFRDREGEAFF
TGCAGCGTTGACTTCCGGGACAGGGAAGGGGAAGCTTTCTTT
>NA|TRBV28|NA|TRBJ1-3
CASSPSFSGNTIYF
TGTGCCAGCAGTCCCTCTTTCTCTGGAAACACCATATATTTT
>few|TRBV13|TRBD2|TRBJ2-1
CASSTSSGGAWDEQFF
TGTGCCAGCAGCACCTCTAGCGGGGGGGCCTGGGATGAGCAGTTCTTC
>NA|TRBV5-5|TRBD1|TRBJ1-1
CASSREGAGVRTEAFF
TGTGCCAGCAGCCGGGAGGGGGCGGGTGTGCGTACTGAAGCTTTCTTT
>NA|TRBV5-1|NA|TRBJ1-2
CASSPIAGVDGYTF
TGCGCCAGCAGCCCGATAGCGGGGGTTGATGGCTACACCTTC
>NA|TRBV6-5|NA|TRBJ2-3
CASSYLGRDTQYF
TGTGCCAGCAGTTACCTGGGGCGCGATACGCAGTATTTT
>NA|TRBV5-4|TRBD2|TRBJ2-1
CASQSTSGAHNEQFF
TGTGCCAGCCAATCTACTAGCGGGGCCCACAATGAGCAGTTCTTC
>once|TRBV20-1|NA|TRBJ1-5
CSASAKQGRDQPQHF
TGCAGTGCTAGTGCGAAACAGGGAAGGGATCAGCCCCAGCATTTT
>once|TRBV7-9|NA|TRBJ1-5
CASSLDGLNQPQHF
TGTGCCAGCAGCCTCGACGGACTCAATCAGCCCCAGCATTTT
>NA|TRBV7-2|NA|TRBJ2-1
CASSLKFPGSTGYNEQFF
TGTGCCAGCAGCTTAAAATTCCCGGGGTCGACCGGCTACAATGAGCAGTTCTTC
>NA|TRBV4-2|NA|TRBJ2-7
CASSQDPGWRDEQYF
TGTGCCAGCAGCCAAGATCCGGGGTGGCGTGACGAGCAGTACTTC
>once|TRBV5-4|NA|TRBJ2-2
CASSSARNGELFF
TGTGCCAGCAGCTCGGCTAGAAACGGGGAGCTGTTTTTT
>few|TRBV28|TRBD1|TRBJ1-2
CASSARQGWDGYTF
TGTGCCAGCAGTGCAAGACAGGGGTGGGATGGCTACACCTTC
>NA|TRBV18|TRBD1|TRBJ1-1
CASSPGQGKNTEAFF
TGTGCCAGCTCACCAGGACAGGGGAAGAACACTGAAGCTTTCTTT
>few|TRBV7-2|TRBD2|TRBJ2-3
CASSPQSTSGTDTQYF
TGTGCCAGCAGCCCGCAATCGACTAGCGGGACAGATACGCAGTATTTT
>NA|TRBV28|NA|TRBJ1-4
CASRAPRGAATNEKLFF
TGTGCCAGCAGGGCTCCTCGGGGGGCCGCAACTAATGAAAAACTGTTTTTT
>NA|TRBV4-1|NA|TRBJ1-5
CASSPRDNRVNQPQHF
TGCGCCAGCAGCCCCCGCGACAACAGGGTCAATCAGCCCCAGCATTTT
>NA|TRBV4-2|TRBD1|TRBJ1-5
CASSQDGQGASNQPQHF
TGTGCCAGCAGCCAAGATGGGCAGGGGGCCTCCAATCAGCCCCAGCATTTT
>NA|TRBV7-8|NA|TRBJ2-1
CASSLASYNEQFF
TGTGCCAGCAGCTTAGCTAGTTACAATGAGCAGTTCTTC
>NA|TRBV21-1|NA|TRBJ1-1
CASSKGTETNTEAFF
TGTGCCAGCAGCAAAGGAACAGAGACGAACACTGAAGCTTTCTTT
>few|TRBV5-4|NA|TRBJ1-6
CASSLGQLYNSPLHF
TGTGCCAGCAGCTTGGGACAACTCTATAATTCACCCCTCCACTTT
>once|TRBV29-1|TRBD1|TRBJ1-1
CSGRQGSGTEAFF
TGCAGCGGAAGACAGGGGTCGGGCACTGAAGCTTTCTTT
>NA|TRBV7-9|TRBD1|TRBJ1-4
CASSSGQSNEKLFF
TGTGCCAGCAGCTCGGGACAGAGTAATGAAAAACTGTTTTTT
>NA|TRBV6-5|TRBD2|TRBJ2-1
CASRTSGRAGEQFF
TGTGCCAGCAGGACTAGCGGGAGGGCCGGTGAGCAGTTCTTC
>NA|TRBV3-1/TRBV3-2|NA|TRBJ1-1
CASRPTGRSTEAFF
TGTGCCAGCAGACCGACGGGGAGGAGCACTGAAGCTTTCTTT
>NA|TRBV7-2|NA|TRBJ1-2
CASSSGLSGYTF
TGTGCCAGCAGCTCGGGATTGAGTGGCTACACCTTC
>NA|TRBV6-4|TRBD1|TRBJ1-2
CASSLSDRAEGYTF
TGTGCCAGCAGTCTCTCCGACAGGGCGGAAGGCTACACCTTC
>NA|TRBV4-2|NA|TRBJ2-5
CASSQQDSRQETQYF
TGTGCCAGCAGCCAACAGGACAGTCGCCAAGAGACCCAGTACTTC
>NA|TRBV7-9|NA|TRBJ1-2
CASIRGDAVLGYTF
TGTGCCAGCATTCGGGGGGACGCGGTCCTTGGCTACACCTTC
>NA|TRBV15|TRBD1|TRBJ1-3
CATSSAGGRGNTIYF
TGTGCCACCAGCAGTGCAGGGGGTCGTGGAAACACCATATATTTT
>few|TRBV6-5|NA|TRBJ1-2
CASSPRQANYGYTF
TGTGCCAGCAGTCCTCGACAGGCTAACTATGGCTACACCTTC
>NA|TRBV24-1|NA|TRBJ1-5
CATSDLQGVKQPQHF
TGTGCCACCAGTGATTTGCAAGGGGTCAAGCAGCCCCAGCATTTT
>NA|TRBV19|NA|TRBJ2-1
CASSRISGNSYNEQFF
TGTGCCAGTAGTAGAATTAGCGGAAACTCCTACAATGAGCAGTTCTTC
>NA|TRBV6-2/TRBV6-3|NA|TRBJ1-2
CASSYSRASGYTF
TGTGCCAGCAGTTACTCGAGGGCCAGTGGCTACACCTTC
>NA|TRBV7-3|NA|TRBJ2-5
CASSPSQRSTQYF
TGTGCCAGCAGCCCATCACAGCGGTCGACCCAGTACTTC